This T cell receptor beta chain was identified during a study of Ad26.COV2.S vaccination and SARS-CoV-2 variants. Study as a whole: Ad26.COV2.S was injected intramuscularly once or twice, 56 days apart.

TCRdb's table, derived via immunoSEQ multiplex PCR, lists solely in-frame clones and lacks some. Here the sample spans roughly 350,000 clones, about nine tenths being singletons. Regarding treatment: 15 to 20 received Ad26.COV2.S at low or high dose, single or two shots; a few received placebo; per-sample allocation not given. The study sampled participants on day 63 after the first vaccine or placebo injection. The V end lost 3 bases, the J end lost 5 bases, and 11 bases lay between the germline ends. From germline, CDR1 is MDHEN and CDR2 SYDVKM. The CDR3 has 13 residues. The TCR was taken from a person aged 18-65 years who received the Ad26.COV2.S COVID-19 vaccine or a placebo. The material sequenced was peripheral blood, taken in a trial of Ad26.COV2.S vaccine versus placebo. The chain combines TRBV28 with TRBJ2-7; the D gene could be TRBD1 or TRBD2 (5 bases each). CDR3 residues: CASSFRMGDEQYF. In nucleotides, the CDR3 is TGTGCCAGCAGTTTCCGGATGGGGGACGAGCAGTACTTC.